The 25 T cell receptor beta chains given below trace back to one sample, sequenced in a study of shared clonotypes between healthy human individuals. Libraries were prepared by immunoSEQ multiplex PCR; TCRdb keeps only in-frame clonotypes and omits some of them. The sample shows some 2 million clones, 85% to 95% of them seen only once. Sequencing was performed on naive CD4+ T cells sorted from blood. Subset given: CD45RA+ positively selected. The receptors shown here come from a man aged 18-30 years in good health.

On this clone itself: The sample contains more than one DNA sequence encoding this CDR3. The V gene is TRBV30, the J gene TRBJ2-7; 8 positions agree with TRBD2. With V trimmed by 4 bases and J by 2 bases, 1 base remained unmatched. CDR1 GTSNPN and CDR2 SVGIG come from the germline V gene (reference sequence). The CDR3 runs to 12 residues. CDR3 sequence: CAWTAGAYEQYF. The CDR3 nucleotides read TGTGCCTGGACAGCGGGGGCCTACGAGCAGTACTTC.

V is TRBV18 and J is TRBJ2-7; a possible D gene is TRBD1 (6 bases). The CDR3 runs to 16 residues. Trimming took off 2 bases at V and 0 bases at J, with 14 bases between the two ends. Germline loops: CDR1 KGHSH, CDR2 LQKENI. CDR3 in amino acids: CASSPLRQGTSYEQYF. CDR3 bases: TGTGCCAGCTCACCATTGCGGCAGGGGACCTCCTACGAGCAGTACTTC.

The chain recombines TRBV27 with TRBJ1-2, with D perhaps TRBD1 (5 bases). V gave up 4 bases and J gave up 2 bases, with 14 bases separating them. The germline gives CDR1 MNHEY, CDR2 SMNVEV (reference sequence). This CDR3 is 15 amino acids long. The CDR3 DNA reads as TGTGCCAGCAGTTCCTATGGGACCTCCAACTATGGCTACACCTTC. It translates to CASSSYGTSNYGYTF.

The chain couples TRBV7-6 to TRBJ2-1, with 8 bases lining up with TRBD1. Trimming cost V 6 bases and J 4 bases; bases outside gene matches: 8. This CDR3 contains 15 residues. CDR1 SGHVS and CDR2 FNYEAQ come from the germline V gene. CDR3 sequence reads: CASSKDRGSYNEQFF. CDR3 nucleotides: TGTGCCAGCAGTAAAGACAGGGGTAGTTACAATGAGCAGTTCTTC.

The rearrangement joins TRBV4-2 to TRBJ2-5, with D tentatively TRBD2 (5 bases). The CDR3 runs to 13 residues. Germline CDR1 LGHNA, CDR2 YNFKEQ. The ends were cut back, 4 bases at V and 6 bases at J, with 12 bases in the middle. CDR3 nucleotides: TGTGCCAGCAGCCGTGGGGAGTTAAAGACCCAGTACTTC. Residues: CASSRGELKTQYF.

V gene TRBV28 combines with J gene TRBJ1-2, with D unresolved. V was shortened by 2 bases and J by 8 bases, with 9 bases between the two germline ends. CDR1 is MDHEN and CDR2 is SYDVKM in the germline V gene. The CDR3 runs to 12 residues. CDR3 sequence (DNA): TGTGCCAGCAGTTTACCAGCCCTGGGCTACACCTTC. It codes for CASSLPALGYTF.

The chain joins TRBV7-2 to TRBJ2-4; no reliable D call. The V and J ends lost 8 bases and 7 bases respectively, with 18 bases between them. Looked up from germline, CDR1 is SGHTA and CDR2 is FQGNSA. The CDR3 sequence is 14 residues long. The CDR3 protein is CASSLQDFDNIQYF. CDR3 DNA: TGTGCCAGCTCTCTGCAAGACTTTGATAACATTCAGTACTTC.

The chain is built from TRBV5-1 and TRBJ2-7, with D possibly TRBD2 on 6 matching bases. The CDR3 loop spans 15 amino acids. Germline loops: CDR1 SGHRS, CDR2 YFSETQ. The V end lost 4 bases, the J end lost 2 bases, and 16 bases lay between the germline ends. The CDR3 DNA reads as TGCGCCAGCAGCATGTCGCGAGGAGGGACCTACGAGCAGTACTTC. This codes for CASSMSRGGTYEQYF. Full variable domain (missing parts from reference TRBV5-1 and TRBJ2-7): KAGVTQTPRYLIKTRGQQVTLSCSPISGHRSVSWYQQTPGQGLQFLFEYFSETQRNKGNFPGRFSGRQFSNSRSEMNVSTLELGDSALYLCASSMSRGGTYEQYFGPGTRLTVT.

The V call is TRBV28, the J call TRBJ1-2, with 8 bases lining up with TRBD1. After removal of 2 bases from V and 2 bases from J, the junction contained 1 base not matched to a gene. The CDR3 totals 14 residues. The germline V gene encodes CDR1 MDHEN and CDR2 SYDVKM. In DNA, the CDR3 is TGTGCCAGCAGTTTAGGGACAGGCAACTATGGCTACACCTTC. Amino acids: CASSLGTGNYGYTF.

Notes on this clone: Within the sample, other DNA sequences also encode this same CDR3. This chain links TRBV5-1 with TRBJ2-1; D is unresolved. CDR1 SGHRS and CDR2 YFSETQ come from the germline V gene. Trimming cost V 4 bases and J 0 bases, with 11 bases left between them. This CDR3 has 15 residues. CDR3 in amino acids: CASSLDRSSYNEQFF. The CDR3 DNA sequence: TGCGCCAGCAGCCTAGACCGGAGCTCCTACAATGAGCAGTTCTTC.

The chain is built from TRBV6-6 and TRBJ2-7; 9 bases agree with TRBD2. This CDR3 comprises 14 residues. V shed 8 bases, J shed 6 bases, and the junction held 11 bases outside the gene matches. Germline-derived CDR1 and CDR2 are MNHNY and SVGAGI (reference sequence). The chain's CDR3 is CASCTKGLACEQYF. CDR3 bases: TGTGCCAGCTGCACTAAGGGACTAGCTTGCGAGCAGTACTTC.

The V call is TRBV9, the J call TRBJ2-7; D is ambiguous. Trimming cost V 4 bases and J 2 bases, with 13 bases left between them. Germline V gene data show CDR1 as SGDLS and CDR2 as YYNGEE. This CDR3 has 14 residues. The CDR3 is CASSSTADTYEQYF. The DNA of the CDR3 is TGTGCCAGCAGCTCTACGGCGGATACCTACGAGCAGTACTTC.

This clone was observed once. The chain recombines TRBV10-1 with TRBJ2-1, with D uncertain. Looked up from germline, CDR1 is WNHNN and CDR2 is SYGVQD (reference sequence). The CDR3 loop spans 13 amino acids. V lost 0 bases and J 10 bases, leaving 10 bases between the germline ends. Written as DNA, the CDR3 is TGCGCCAGCAGTGAGTCCGGTCGGCAGGAGCAGTTCTTC. Translating it yields CASSESGRQEQFF.

This chain links TRBV4-1 with TRBJ1-4; D remains ambiguous. This CDR3 is 15 amino acids long. The ends were cut back, 1 base at V and 0 bases at J, with 6 bases in the middle. In germline, CDR1 is MGHRA, CDR2 YSYEKL. The CDR3 region has the DNA TGCGCCAGCAGCCAAGTTTATACAACTAATGAAAAACTGTTTTTT. It codes for CASSQVYTTNEKLFF.

The CDR3 sequence is CAAGWDSGEQYF. In nucleotides, the CDR3 is TGTGCCGCCGGTTGGGACAGCGGCGAGCAGTACTTC. The chain couples TRBV2 to TRBJ2-7, with TRBD1 matching over 7 bases. Germline V gives CDR1 SNHLY, CDR2 FYNNEI. The CDR3 is 12 residues long. The V gene end was trimmed by 11 bases and the J gene end by 6 bases; junction bases not matched to a gene: 10.

In the case of this clone: The same CDR3 can be traced to other DNA sequences in this sample. The chain couples TRBV5-1 to TRBJ2-3; no reliable D call. There are 15 residues in the CDR3. The germline gives CDR1 SGHRS, CDR2 YFSETQ. Deletions cut 0 bases from V and 2 bases from J, with 10 bases between. CDR3 protein: CASSLEGRVTDTQYF. CDR3 coding DNA: TGCGCCAGCAGCTTGGAGGGCCGGGTCACAGATACGCAGTATTTT.

This chain links TRBV4-3 with TRBJ2-5; D may be TRBD2 (6 bases). The CDR3 has 16 amino acids. V gave up 1 base and J gave up 2 bases, with 14 bases separating them. Looked up from germline, CDR1 is LGHNA and CDR2 is YSLEER. The DNA for the CDR3 is TGCGCCAGCAGCCAAGTTGAAGGAGGGCCTCAAGAGACCCAGTACTTC. Translated: CASSQVEGGPQETQYF.

The V gene is TRBV6-6, the J gene TRBJ1-1; 9 nucleotides agree with TRBD1. From germline, CDR1 is MNHNY and CDR2 SVGAGI (reference sequence). The CDR3 spans 15 residues. With V trimmed by 2 bases and J by 2 bases, 3 bases remained unmatched. Written as DNA, the CDR3 is TGTGCCAGCAGTTACGGACAGGGGAAAAACACTGAAGCTTTCTTT. Amino acid sequence: CASSYGQGKNTEAFF.

This clone was seen just once. The chain carries TRBV30 and TRBJ1-6; 11 positions match TRBD1. V dropped 5 bases and J dropped 4; count of bases not matched to a gene: 4. This CDR3 is 15 amino acids long. Germline V CDR1 and CDR2: GTSNPN, SVGIG (reference sequence). The CDR3: CAWGDRGSYNSPLHF. The CDR3 bases are TGTGCCTGGGGGGACAGGGGGTCTTATAATTCACCCCTCCACTTT.

J is TRBJ1-2 and V is TRBV28; weak D call: TRBD1 (5 bases). The CDR3 is 12 amino acids. The V gene's germline CDR1 is MDHEN and CDR2 SYDVKM. Deletions cut 5 bases from V and 7 bases from J, with 11 bases between. The CDR3 DNA sequence: TGTGCCAGCAGTAATCTCAGGGTTGGCTACACCTTC. Its protein is CASSNLRVGYTF.

The V gene is TRBV19, the J gene TRBJ1-6; no clear D gene. This CDR3 is built from 15 residues. The germline V and J ends were trimmed by 9 bases and 5 bases, with 17 bases remaining between them. Germline CDR1 LNHDA, CDR2 SQIVND (reference sequence). The CDR3 sequence is CASGTTGVDNSPLHF. For the CDR3, the DNA is TGTGCCAGCGGTACCACCGGGGTTGATAATTCACCCCTCCACTTT.

Turning to this clone: The same CDR3 can be traced to other DNA sequences in this sample. The chain has TRBV11-3 and TRBJ2-6; unclear D gene. The V end was cut by 2 bases, the J end by 4 bases, with 3 bases between. Germline CDR1 and CDR2: SGHNT and YENEEA. There are 13 residues in the CDR3. CDR3 nucleotides: TGTGCCAGCAGCTTAACCGGGGCCAACGTCCTGACTTTC. This encodes CASSLTGANVLTF.

V gene TRBV6-5 combines with J gene TRBJ2-7; D is possibly TRBD2 (6 bases). Germline lookup yields CDR1 MNHEY and CDR2 SVGAGI. The CDR3 runs to 15 residues. Trimming took 6 bases from V and 0 from J, leaving 15 bases between them. The CDR3 protein is CASRPGLRSSYEQYF. The CDR3 DNA reads as TGTGCCAGCAGACCGGGACTTAGGAGCTCCTACGAGCAGTACTTC.

The chain carries TRBV11-3 and TRBJ2-1; TRBD2 aligns across 13 bases. V dropped 5 bases and J dropped 2; count of bases not matched to a gene: 6. The CDR3 extends over 17 amino acids. Germline V gives CDR1 SGHNT, CDR2 YENEEA. The CDR3 region has the DNA TGTGCCAGCAGCAGACTAGCGGGGGGAACCCCCTACAATGAGCAGTTCTTC. Protein: CASSRLAGGTPYNEQFF.

The V gene is TRBV6-5, the J gene TRBJ1-4, with 8 bases lining up with TRBD1. V trimming: 5 bases; J trimming: 3 bases; junction bases outside the gene matches: 2. Germline CDR1 reads MNHEY; CDR2 reads SVGAGI. The length of the CDR3 is 14 residues. The CDR3 loop reads CASSQGAANEKLFF. The CDR3 DNA reads TGTGCCAGCAGTCAGGGGGCGGCTAATGAAAAACTGTTTTTT.